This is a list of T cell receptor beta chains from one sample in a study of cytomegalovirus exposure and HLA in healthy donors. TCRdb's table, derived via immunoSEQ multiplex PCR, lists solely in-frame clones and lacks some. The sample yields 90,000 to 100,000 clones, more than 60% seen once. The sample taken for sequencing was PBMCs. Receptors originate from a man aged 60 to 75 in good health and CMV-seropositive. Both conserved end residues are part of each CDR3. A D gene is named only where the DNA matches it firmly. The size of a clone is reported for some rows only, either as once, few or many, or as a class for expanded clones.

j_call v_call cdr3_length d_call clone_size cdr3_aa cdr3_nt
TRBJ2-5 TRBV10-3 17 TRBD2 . CAIRKGLAGGAQETQYF TGTGCCATCAGGAAGGGACTAGCGGGGGGAGCCCAAGAGACCCAGTACTTC
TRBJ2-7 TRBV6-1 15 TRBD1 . CASSESGQGAYEQYF TGTGCCAGCAGTGAATCGGGACAGGGGGCCTACGAGCAGTACTTC
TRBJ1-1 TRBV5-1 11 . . CASSSGVSAFF TGCGCCAGCAGCTCGGGGGTGTCAGCTTTCTTT
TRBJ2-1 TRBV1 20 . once CTSSIRSGGALHLFYNEQFF TGCACCAGCAGCATACGAAGCGGGGGGGCACTTCACCTCTTTTACAATGAGCAGTTCTTC
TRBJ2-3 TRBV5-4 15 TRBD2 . CASSLGGGGTDTQYF TGTGCCAGCAGCTTGGGCGGGGGGGGCACAGATACGCAGTATTTT
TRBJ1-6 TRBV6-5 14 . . CASSLLGSNSPLHF TGTGCCAGCAGTCTCCTAGGCAGTAATTCACCCCTCCACTTT
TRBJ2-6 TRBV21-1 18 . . CASSFPRRYSSGANVLTF TGTGCCAGCAGCTTCCCAAGACGGTACAGCTCTGGGGCCAACGTCCTGACTTTC
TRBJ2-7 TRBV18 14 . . CASSPGPGSYEQYF TGTGCCAGCTCACCTGGGCCCGGTTCCTACGAGCAGTACTTC
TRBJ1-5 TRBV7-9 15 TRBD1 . CASSPGTADHQPQHF TGTGCCAGCAGCCCCGGGACAGCCGATCATCAGCCCCAGCATTTT
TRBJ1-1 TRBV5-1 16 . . CASSFNSGVMNTEAFF TGCGCCAGCAGCTTCAACTCAGGGGTAATGAACACTGAAGCTTTCTTT
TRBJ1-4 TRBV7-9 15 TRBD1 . CASSSLQGANEKLFF TGTGCCAGCAGCTCCTTACAGGGGGCTAATGAAAAACTGTTTTTT
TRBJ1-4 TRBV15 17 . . CATSTMGGSGLNEKLFF TGTGCCACCAGCACGATGGGGGGTTCGGGTCTTAATGAAAAACTGTTTTTT
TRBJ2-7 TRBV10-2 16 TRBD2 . CASLGTSGGSPYEQYF TGCGCCAGCTTAGGGACTAGCGGGGGCTCTCCCTACGAGCAGTACTTC
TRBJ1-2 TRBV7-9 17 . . CASSLIGTGLSNYGYTF TGTGCCAGCAGCTTAATCGGGACTGGGCTTTCTAACTATGGCTACACCTTC
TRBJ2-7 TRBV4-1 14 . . CASSQDDNSYEQYF TGCGCCAGCAGCCAAGACGACAACTCCTACGAGCAGTACTTC
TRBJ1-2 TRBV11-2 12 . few CASSLAGYGYTF TGTGCCAGCAGCTTAGCCGGCTATGGCTACACCTTC
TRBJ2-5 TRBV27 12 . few CASSASQETQYF TGTGCCAGCAGTGCGAGTCAAGAGACCCAGTACTTC
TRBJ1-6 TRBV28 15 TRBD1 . CASSLRTGRYSPLHF TGTGCCAGCAGTCTTAGGACAGGGAGGTATTCACCCCTCCACTTT
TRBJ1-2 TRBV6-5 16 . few CASSYLFRTAPYGYTF TGTGCCAGCAGTTACCTATTTCGGACAGCCCCCTATGGCTACACCTTC
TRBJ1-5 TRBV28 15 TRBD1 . CASSPDRVFNQPQHF TGTGCCAGCAGCCCTGACAGGGTCTTCAATCAGCCCCAGCATTTT
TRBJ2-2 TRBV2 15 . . CASSEGDIAPGELFF TGTGCCAGCAGTGAAGGGGACATCGCCCCCGGGGAGCTGTTTTTT
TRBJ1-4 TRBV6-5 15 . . CASSQDSATNEKLFF TGTGCCAGCAGCCAAGACAGTGCAACTAATGAAAAACTGTTTTTT
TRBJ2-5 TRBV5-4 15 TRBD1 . CASSFGQGSQETQYF TGTGCCAGCAGCTTCGGACAGGGATCCCAAGAGACCCAGTACTTC
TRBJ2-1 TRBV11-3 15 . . CASSLGQVKVDEQFF TGTGCCAGCAGCTTGGGGCAGGTTAAGGTCGATGAGCAGTTCTTC
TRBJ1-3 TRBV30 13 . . CAWSVSSGNTIYF TGTGCCTGGAGTGTCTCCTCTGGAAACACCATATATTTT
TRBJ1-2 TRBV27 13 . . CASSLHSNYGYTF TGTGCCAGCAGTTTACATTCTAACTATGGCTACACCTTC
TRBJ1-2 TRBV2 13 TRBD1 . CASSKDRGAGYTF TGTGCCAGCAGTAAGGACAGGGGTGCTGGCTACACCTTC
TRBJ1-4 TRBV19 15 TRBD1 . CASRTYGTDDEKLFF TGTGCCAGTAGGACCTACGGGACAGATGATGAAAAACTGTTTTTT
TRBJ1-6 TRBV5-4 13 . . CASSSGANSPLHF TGTGCCAGCAGCTCTGGAGCTAATTCACCCCTCCACTTT
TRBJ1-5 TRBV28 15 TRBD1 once CASSFPGTDNQPQHF TGTGCCAGCAGTTTCCCCGGGACAGACAATCAGCCCCAGCATTTT
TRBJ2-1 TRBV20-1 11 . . CSARYLSSGFF TGCAGTGCTAGATATCTCTCATCGGGGTTCTTC
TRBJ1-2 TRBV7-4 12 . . CASSLGRVGYTF TGTGCCAGCAGCTTAGGGAGAGTCGGCTACACCTTC
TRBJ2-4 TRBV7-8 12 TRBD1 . CASSLATGYRYF TGTGCCAGCAGCTTAGCGACAGGGTACAGGTACTTC
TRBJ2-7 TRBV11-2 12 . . CASSLISYEQYF TGTGCCAGCAGCTTAATATCCTACGAGCAGTACTTC
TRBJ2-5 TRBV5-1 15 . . CASSLEGPAGETQYF TGCGCCAGCAGCTTGGAAGGTCCCGCAGGAGAGACCCAGTACTTC
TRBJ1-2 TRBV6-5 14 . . CASSGGVRSYGYTF TGTGCCAGCAGTGGAGGGGTTAGAAGCTATGGCTACACCTTC
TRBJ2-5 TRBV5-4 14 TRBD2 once CASSFGGGGETQYF TGTGCCAGCAGCTTCGGGGGGGGCGGGGAGACCCAGTACTTC
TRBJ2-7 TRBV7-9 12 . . CASSLEEYEQYF TGTGCCAGCAGCTTGGAGGAGTACGAGCAGTACTTC
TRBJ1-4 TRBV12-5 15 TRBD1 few CASGLAGGEDEKLFF TGTGCTAGTGGTTTGGCAGGGGGTGAGGATGAAAAACTGTTTTTT
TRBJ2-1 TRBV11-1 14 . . CASSLWELGNEQFF TGTGCCAGCAGCTTATGGGAGTTGGGCAATGAGCAGTTCTTC
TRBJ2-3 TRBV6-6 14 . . CASSYPGTYDTQYF TGTGCCAGCAGTTATCCCGGGACTTACGATACGCAGTATTTT
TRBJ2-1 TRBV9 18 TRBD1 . CASSGGTGGPSHYNEQFF TGTGCCAGCAGCGGGGGGACAGGGGGCCCATCCCACTACAATGAGCAGTTCTTC
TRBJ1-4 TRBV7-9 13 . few CASSLASGGKLFF TGTGCCAGCAGCTTAGCTTCGGGGGGAAAACTGTTTTTT
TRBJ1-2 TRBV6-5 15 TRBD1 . CASSYPGTGTYGYTF TGTGCCAGCAGTTACCCCGGGACAGGGACATATGGCTACACCTTC
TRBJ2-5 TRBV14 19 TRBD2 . CASSQLPGLAGGYQETQYF TGTGCCAGCAGCCAGTTGCCGGGACTAGCGGGGGGGTACCAAGAGACCCAGTACTTC
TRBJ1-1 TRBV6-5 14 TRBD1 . CASRLDRGRTEAFF TGTGCCAGCAGACTCGACAGGGGGCGGACTGAAGCTTTCTTT
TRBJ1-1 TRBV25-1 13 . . CASSDGGYTEAFF TGTGCCAGCAGTGACGGGGGATACACTGAAGCTTTCTTT
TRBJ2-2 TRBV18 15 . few CASSVTGQNTGELFF TGTGCCAGCTCAGTTACAGGGCAGAACACCGGGGAGCTGTTTTTT
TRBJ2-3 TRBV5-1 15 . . CASSLTGRSTDTQYF TGCGCCAGCAGCTTGACAGGGCGGTCGACAGATACGCAGTATTTT
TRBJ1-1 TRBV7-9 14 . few CASSQDAEYTEAFF TGCGCCAGCAGCCAAGATGCGGAGTACACTGAAGCTTTCTTT
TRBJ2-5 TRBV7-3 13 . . CASSRRGRETQYF TGTGCCAGCAGCCGGCGGGGGCGAGAGACCCAGTACTTC
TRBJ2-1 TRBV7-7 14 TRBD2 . CASSPGTSYNEQFF TGTGCTAGCAGCCCCGGGACTAGCTACAATGAGCAGTTCTTC
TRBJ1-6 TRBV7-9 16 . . CASSLGQASYNSPLHF TGTGCCAGCAGCTTAGGACAGGCTAGCTATAATTCACCCCTCCACTTT
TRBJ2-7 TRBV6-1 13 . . CATSIDRPYEQYF TGTGCCACCTCGATCGACAGACCCTACGAGCAGTACTTC